This is a list of T cell receptor beta chains from one sample in a study of cytomegalovirus exposure and HLA in healthy donors. Clones were read by immunoSEQ multiplex PCR, and TCRdb kept only the in-frame ones, dropping some. The sample holds approximately 220,000 clones, over 75% seen once. Sequencing was performed on PBMCs. These receptors came from a man aged 18 to 30 in good health and CMV-seronegative. CDR3s include the opening cysteine and the closing phenylalanine or tryptophan. Fields, in order: clone size, D gene, J gene, V gene, CDR3 DNA, CDR3 protein. The D gene is left open where the match is weak. Clone size, where shown, is once, few, many, or a class for clones that have expanded.

. . TRBJ1-3 TRBV5-5 TGTGCCAGCAGCATACCGGGACACGTCTCTGGAAACACCATATATTTT CASSIPGHVSGNTIYF
. . TRBJ2-1 TRBV14 TGTGCCAGCAGCCAACGTACTCAGCAGTTCTTC CASSQRTQQFF
. . TRBJ2-7 TRBV9 TGTGCCAGCAGCGTAGGAGGGCTGGCTTCCTACGAGCAGTACTTC CASSVGGLASYEQYF
. . TRBJ1-1 TRBV6-6 TGTGCCAGCAGCCTAAGCGGGTACATGAACACTGAAGCTTTCTTT CASSLSGYMNTEAFF
. TRBD1 TRBJ1-5 TRBV10-3 TGTGCCAGCACCGAGGGGACAGGGTTTCAGCCCCAGCATTTT CASTEGTGFQPQHF
. TRBD1 TRBJ2-7 TRBV28 TGTGCCAGCAGATCCACAGGGGATGGCGAGCAGTACTTC CASRSTGDGEQYF
. . TRBJ2-2 TRBV19 TGTGCCAGTAGTACCCGGTCCTCTAACACCGGGGAGCTGTTTTTT CASSTRSSNTGELFF
. . TRBJ1-1 TRBV19 TGTGCCAGTAGTCTTCACAGGGACGTCGTCAATTCTGAAGCTTTCTTT CASSLHRDVVNSEAFF
. . TRBJ2-5 TRBV7-9 TGTGCCAGCAGCACTGGGACACCCGGCCGGGAGACCCAGTACTTC CASSTGTPGRETQYF
. TRBD1 TRBJ2-7 TRBV7-9 TGTGCCAGCAGCGGGGACAGCTCCTACGAGCAGTACTTC CASSGDSSYEQYF
. TRBD2 TRBJ2-3 TRBV9 TGTGCCAGCAGCGTAGGCGGGGGGTACACAGATACGCAGTATTTT CASSVGGGYTDTQYF
few . TRBJ1-1 TRBV19 TGTGCCAGTAGGTACATGAACACTGAAGCTTTCTTT CASRYMNTEAFF
. TRBD1 TRBJ2-1 TRBV2 TGTGCCAGCAGCAGGACAGGGTTTACCTACAATGAGCAGTTCTTC CASSRTGFTYNEQFF
. TRBD1 TRBJ1-4 TRBV4-2 TGTGCCAGCAGCCAAGATCCCGACAGGGGAATGGGTGAAAAACTGTTTTTT CASSQDPDRGMGEKLFF
. TRBD1 TRBJ1-3 TRBV2 TGTGCCAGCAGTGGGACAGGGTCTGGAAACACCATATATTTT CASSGTGSGNTIYF
few . TRBJ2-7 TRBV6-5 TGTGCCAGCAGTCGTTGGCAGGGCCCCAACGAGCAGTACTTC CASSRWQGPNEQYF
. . TRBJ2-5 TRBV5-1 TGCGCCAGCAGCTTCCAGGGGGGCAGCGAGACCCAGTACTTC CASSFQGGSETQYF
. . TRBJ1-1 TRBV13 TGTGCCAGCAGCCTCAGTCCTGCGGCTGAAGCTTTCTTT CASSLSPAAEAFF
. . TRBJ2-3 TRBV4-2 TGTGCCAGCAGCTCCCCCCCGGGGGGCACAGATACGCAGTATTTT CASSSPPGGTDTQYF
once TRBD1 TRBJ2-7 TRBV11-3 TGTGCCAGCAGCTCAGACGAGGGACAGGGCAACTACGAGCAGTACTTC CASSSDEGQGNYEQYF
. . TRBJ2-3 TRBV27 TGTGCCAGCAGTTTAGAGGGCTGGGGGGGCACAGATACGCAGTATTTT CASSLEGWGGTDTQYF
once . TRBJ1-1 TRBV11-1 TGTGCCAGCAGCCCCTGGGGAGGCACTGAAGCTTTCTTT CASSPWGGTEAFF
. . TRBJ1-2 TRBV9 TGTGCCAGCAGCGTAGCTAGGGGGGGCGCTGGCTATGGCTACACCTTC CASSVARGGAGYGYTF
. . TRBJ2-5 TRBV5-1 TGCGCCAGCAGCGGCGGGACAGAAGAGACCCAGTACTTC CASSGGTEETQYF
once . TRBJ1-2 TRBV28 TGTGCCAGCAGCCAGCAACCGGGACGGGGGACCTATGGCTACACCTTC CASSQQPGRGTYGYTF
. . TRBJ1-4 TRBV2 TGTGCCAGCACTCCCCTGCCCAGTGCAACTAATGAAAAACTGTTTTTT CASTPLPSATNEKLFF
. . TRBJ2-7 TRBV6-6 TGTGCCAGCAGTTACTCCCTGCCAGGTCGCCCTTACGAGCAGTACTTC CASSYSLPGRPYEQYF
. TRBD1 TRBJ1-5 TRBV7-2 TGTGCCAGCAGCCGGGACAGGGGGCCTCAGCCCCAGCATTTT CASSRDRGPQPQHF
. TRBD2 TRBJ2-3 TRBV6-1 TGTGCCAGCAGTGACACGGCGGGAGGGCCTGGAGATACGCAGTATTTT CASSDTAGGPGDTQYF
. . TRBJ2-7 TRBV7-8 TGTGCCAGCAGTCCCTCCAGGGTCGGCGAGCAGTACTTC CASSPSRVGEQYF
few TRBD1 TRBJ2-7 TRBV7-9 TGTGCCAGCAGCTTAACAGGGGCGACTCACGAGCAGTACTTC CASSLTGATHEQYF
. TRBD2 TRBJ2-7 TRBV6-6 TGTGCCAGCCAGGGAAGCGGGAGCAGCTACGAGCAGTACTTC CASQGSGSSYEQYF
. . TRBJ1-1 TRBV11-3 TGTGCCAGCAGCTTAGGACAGTCGATGACTGAAGCTTTCTTT CASSLGQSMTEAFF
. TRBD1 TRBJ1-2 TRBV30 TGTGCCTGGACCCGGGACAGGGAGGGCTACACCTTC CAWTRDREGYTF
few . TRBJ1-1 TRBV5-1 TGCGCCAGCAGCCCCGGGGGACCTGAAGCTTTCTTT CASSPGGPEAFF
. TRBD1 TRBJ1-5 TRBV15 TGTGCCACCAGCAACCAGGGGGATCAGCCCCAGCATTTT CATSNQGDQPQHF
. . TRBJ1-6 TRBV11-3 TGTGCCAGCAGGACGGGAAAGGTCTCCTATAATTCACCCCTCCACTTT CASRTGKVSYNSPLHF
. . TRBJ2-2 TRBV7-9 TGTGCCAGCAGCCCCGGGAGAGATGGGAACACCGGGGAGCTGTTTTTT CASSPGRDGNTGELFF
. . TRBJ2-7 TRBV5-1 TGCGCCAGCAGCCCCGAGGTGGCCTACGAGCAGTACTTC CASSPEVAYEQYF
. TRBD2 TRBJ2-5 TRBV29-1 TGCAGCGTTGCAGGGATAGCGGGTCAAGAGACCCAGTACTTC CSVAGIAGQETQYF
few . TRBJ2-3 TRBV7-2 TGTGCCAGCAGCTTAGTGGTGACGGGAGCAGATACGCAGTATTTT CASSLVVTGADTQYF
. TRBD1 TRBJ2-2 TRBV7-2 TGTGCCAGCAGCTTAGGGGACAGGGCGTCCGGGGAGCTGTTTTTT CASSLGDRASGELFF
few TRBD1 TRBJ2-7 TRBV5-3 TGTGCCAGAAGCCACCGGGACAGGTTAATAATCTACGAGCAGTACTTC CARSHRDRLIIYEQYF
. TRBD2 TRBJ2-1 TRBV2 TGTGCCAGCAGTGGGGGAGGCAGACTAGCGGGGGGCAGATACAATGAGCAGTTCTTC CASSGGGRLAGGRYNEQFF
few . TRBJ1-1 TRBV5-1 TGCGCCAGCAGCCTACAACAGGGAAGTGAAGCTTTCTTT CASSLQQGSEAFF
. . TRBJ2-2 TRBV10-3 TGTGCCATCAGTGCCAACAGGGACACCGGGGAGCTGTTTTTT CAISANRDTGELFF
. TRBD1 TRBJ2-5 TRBV6-5 TGTGCCAGCAGTTACGGGGGACAGGAAGAGACCCAGTACTTC CASSYGGQEETQYF
. TRBD1 TRBJ2-5 TRBV5-1 TGCGCCAGCAGCCTAAAGACAGGGCGCGTACAAGAGACCCAGTACTTC CASSLKTGRVQETQYF
. TRBD1 TRBJ1-2 TRBV30 TGTGCCTGGACCCGACAGGGCTTCGGGGAGGATGGCTACACCTTC CAWTRQGFGEDGYTF
. TRBD2 TRBJ2-3 TRBV19 TGTGCCAGTAGCACTAGCGGAAGCACAGATACGCAGTATTTT CASSTSGSTDTQYF
. TRBD2 TRBJ2-5 TRBV28 TGTGCCAGCATCCAGGGAGGGTCCGAGACCCAGTACTTC CASIQGGSETQYF
few TRBD2 TRBJ2-3 TRBV19 TGTGCCAGTAGTATCGGTCTAGCGGGATTCGCAGATACGCAGTATTTT CASSIGLAGFADTQYF
. TRBD1 TRBJ1-4 TRBV28 TGTGCCAGCAAAAAAGAGGGGGCCCTCGGTGAAAAACTGTTTTTT CASKKEGALGEKLFF
. . TRBJ1-4 TRBV7-9 TGTTCCAGCAGTCCCGACTGGGAAAAACTGTTTTTT CSSSPDWEKLFF